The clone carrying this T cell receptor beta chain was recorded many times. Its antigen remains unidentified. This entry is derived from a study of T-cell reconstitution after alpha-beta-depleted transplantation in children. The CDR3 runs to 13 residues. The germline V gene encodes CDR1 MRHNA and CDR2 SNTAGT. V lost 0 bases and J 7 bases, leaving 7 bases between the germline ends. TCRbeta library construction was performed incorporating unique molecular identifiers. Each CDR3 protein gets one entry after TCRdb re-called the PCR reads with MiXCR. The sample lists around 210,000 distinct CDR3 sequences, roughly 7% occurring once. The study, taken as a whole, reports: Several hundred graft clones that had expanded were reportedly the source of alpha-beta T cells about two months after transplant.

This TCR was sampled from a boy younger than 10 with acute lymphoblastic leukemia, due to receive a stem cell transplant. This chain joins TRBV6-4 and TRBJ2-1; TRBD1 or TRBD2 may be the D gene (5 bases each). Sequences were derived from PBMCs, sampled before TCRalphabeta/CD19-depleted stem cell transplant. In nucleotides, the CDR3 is TGTGCCAGCAGTGACTCGGGGGAGAATGAGCAGTTCTTC. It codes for CASSDSGENEQFF.